Below, 17 T cell receptor beta chains from the same sample are listed, as sequenced in a study of CD8 T cell repertoires and HIV-1 epitope variants. Produced via immunoSEQ multiplex PCR; TCRdb's table is partial and in-frame only. The data show some 87,000 clones, 70% to 75% seen once. Sequencing was carried out using uncultured baseline CD8+ T cells from peripheral blood mononuclear cells (PBMCs). The source is a male donor with HIV.

The V gene is TRBV13, the J gene TRBJ1-4; D gene uncertain. V shed 5 bases and J shed 1 base, with 8 bases lying between them. Germline CDR1 reads PRHDT; CDR2 reads FYEKMQ (reference sequence). CDR3 length: 14 residues. The DNA of the CDR3 is TGTGCCAGCAGCCTCGGTAGAACTAATGAAAAACTGTTTTTT. This encodes CASSLGRTNEKLFF.

This clone has just a few counts. For the CDR3, the DNA is TGTGCCAGCAGTTACAGCAATCAGCCCCAGCATTTT. Its translation is CASSYSNQPQHF. The V gene is TRBV27, the J gene TRBJ1-5; D not resolved. Trimming took 4 bases from V and 1 from J, leaving 2 bases between them. From germline, CDR1 is MNHEY and CDR2 SMNVEV (reference sequence). The CDR3 length is 12 residues.

The chain uses TRBV2 and TRBJ2-2, with D uncertain. CDR1 is SNHLY and CDR2 is FYNNEI in the germline V gene. This CDR3 comprises 14 residues. Trimming took off 10 bases at V and 1 base at J, with 13 bases between the two ends. CDR3 region: CATRFTQNTGELFF. The CDR3 DNA follows: TGTGCCACCCGCTTTACACAGAACACCGGGGAGCTGTTTTTT.

V and J are TRBV27 and TRBJ2-1; 7 nucleotides align to TRBD1. CDR3 size: 17 residues. Germline V gene sequence: CDR1 MNHEY, CDR2 SMNVEV (reference sequence). Losses at the gene ends were 5 bases for V and 6 bases for J; bases not matched to a gene: 16. In DNA form, the CDR3 reads TGTGCCAGCAGTGACCAAAAACAGGGGTCTTCGACCAATGAGCAGTTCTTC. Protein product: CASSDQKQGSSTNEQFF.

A few counts support this clone. The chain combines TRBV18 with TRBJ2-1, with 8 bases lining up with TRBD1. V lost 6 bases and J lost 6; bases outside the gene matches: 7. The CDR3 has 14 residues. Germline V gene sequence: CDR1 KGHSH, CDR2 LQKENI. Here the CDR3 reads CASSQDRAGNEQFF. Written as DNA, the CDR3 is TGTGCCAGCTCGCAGGACAGGGCGGGCAATGAGCAGTTCTTC. Combining the CDR3 with reference TRBV18 and TRBJ2-1 gives the whole variable domain NAGVMQNPRHLVRRRGQEARLRCSPMKGHSHVYWYRQLPEEGLKFMVYLQKENIIDESGMPKERFSAEFPKEGPSILRIQQVVRGDSAAYFCASSQDRAGNEQFFGPGTRLTVL.

The rearrangement uses TRBV29-1 and TRBJ2-1; no reliable D call. The germline CDR1 and CDR2 sequences are SQVTM and ANQGSEA. V was trimmed by 0 bases and J by 3 bases, leaving 0 bases between them. The CDR3 runs to 11 residues. In DNA form, the CDR3 reads TGCAGCGTTGAAGACTACAATGAGCAGTTCTTC. This codes for CSVEDYNEQFF.

The chain combines TRBV4-1 with TRBJ1-3; D might be TRBD1 (6 bases). Germline loops: CDR1 MGHRA, CDR2 YSYEKL. CDR3 length: 17 residues. V lost 3 bases and J lost 0, with 15 bases in between. The CDR3 bases are TGCGCCAGCAGCCAGCTAGGACAGACCTTCTCTGGAAACACCATATATTTT. Translating gives CASSQLGQTFSGNTIYF.

The gene calls are TRBV28 and TRBJ2-7; a possible D gene is TRBD1 (5 bases). The length of the CDR3 is 15 residues. The ends were cut back, 3 bases at V and 4 bases at J, with 16 bases in the middle. The germline CDR1 and CDR2 sequences are MDHEN and SYDVKM. The CDR3 DNA is TGTGCCAGCAGTTTTCCGGGTCCTGGGGCTTACGAGCAGTACTTC. Protein product: CASSFPGPGAYEQYF.

The CDR3 reads CASSQGTSERYEQYF. CDR3 DNA sequence: TGCGCCAGCAGCCAGGGGACTAGCGAACGCTACGAGCAGTACTTC. This chain links TRBV4-3 with TRBJ2-7; the match to TRBD2 covers 10 bases. The CDR3 loop spans 15 amino acids. CDR1 is LGHNA, CDR2 YSLEER, per germline. Trimming cost V 3 bases and J 3 bases; bases outside gene matches: 5.

This rearrangement joins TRBV5-6 to TRBJ2-7; 10 bases match TRBD1. CDR1 is SGHDT, CDR2 YYEEEE, per germline. This CDR3 has 14 amino acids. V lost 4 bases, J lost 3 bases, and 4 bases stayed unmatched. This CDR3 reads CASSPDRGGYEQYF. In DNA form, the CDR3 reads TGTGCCAGCAGCCCGGACAGGGGGGGCTACGAGCAGTACTTC.

The CDR3 sequence: CASSFPGTGGYTF. The CDR3 DNA follows: TGTGCCAGCAGTTTCCCAGGGACAGGCGGCTACACCTTC. The V call is TRBV28, the J call TRBJ1-2; 8 bases match TRBD1. V trimming: 3 bases; J trimming: 8 bases; junction bases outside the gene matches: 5. Germline assignment: CDR1 MDHEN and CDR2 SYDVKM. The CDR3 has 13 residues.

This chain links TRBV2 with TRBJ1-4; D may be TRBD1 (6 bases). V was pared by 8 bases and J by 0 bases, with 16 bases between. Per germline, CDR1 SNHLY and CDR2 FYNNEI. There are 16 residues in the CDR3. CDR3 sequence reads: CASLKRRTATNEKLFF. For the CDR3, the DNA is TGTGCCAGCCTAAAACGAAGGACAGCAACTAATGAAAAACTGTTTTTT.

V gene TRBV12-5 combines with J gene TRBJ2-5, with D uncertain. This CDR3 comprises 13 residues. CDR1 is LGHNT and CDR2 is FRNRAP in the germline V gene. Between the trimmed V and J ends, which lost 1 base and 5 bases, there was a span of 8 bases. CDR3 residues: CASGLGVGETQYF. CDR3 nucleotides: TGTGCTAGTGGTTTGGGGGTAGGGGAGACCCAGTACTTC. Together with reference TRBV12-5 and TRBJ2-5, the CDR3 gives the full variable domain: DARVTQTPRHKVTEMGQEVTMRCQPILGHNTVFWYRQTMMQGLELLAYFRNRAPLDDSGMPKDRFSAEMPDATLATLKIQPSEPRDSAVYFCASGLGVGETQYFGPGTRLLVL.

V usage is TRBV6-6 and J usage is TRBJ1-1, with a tentative D call TRBD1 (5 bases). Germline V lookup: CDR1 MNHNY, CDR2 SVGAGI (reference sequence). The CDR3 extends over 15 amino acids. Trimming stripped 4 bases from V and 4 bases from J, with 16 bases between. The CDR3 DNA reads as TGTGCCAGCAGTTCGCGGGGTGCTGGGGGCACTGAAGCTTTCTTT. This gives the protein CASSSRGAGGTEAFF.

The CDR3 loop is CASSLGGPQETQYF. The CDR3 region has the DNA TGTGCCAGCAGTTTAGGGGGTCCCCAAGAGACCCAGTACTTC. The chain links TRBV27 to TRBJ2-5; either TRBD1 or TRBD2 may supply D (5 bases each). Germline lookup yields CDR1 MNHEY and CDR2 SMNVEV (reference sequence). The germline V and J ends were trimmed by 2 bases and 1 base, with 8 bases remaining between them. This CDR3 spans 14 amino acids.

The chain carries TRBV28 and TRBJ2-7; D is ambiguous. Trimming removed 6 bases from V and 7 bases from J, with 16 bases in between. Germline V lookup: CDR1 MDHEN, CDR2 SYDVKM. CDR3 length: 13 amino acids. This chain's CDR3 is CASSPAGPEEQYF. The CDR3 DNA follows: TGTGCCAGCAGCCCCGCCGGGCCGGAGGAGCAGTACTTC.

The chain carries TRBV6-5 and TRBJ2-7, with 12 bases lining up with TRBD2. The CDR3 is 16 amino acids. The trim removed 0 bases at V and 6 bases at J, leaving 6 bases unmatched. Germline V gives CDR1 MNHEY, CDR2 SVGAGI. The CDR3 loop is CASSYSTGLAGPEQYF. In DNA form, the CDR3 reads TGTGCCAGCAGTTACTCGACCGGACTAGCGGGACCCGAGCAGTACTTC.